Reported below is one TCR beta chain. The data derive from a study of blood T cell repertoires in COVID-19. Study background: COVID-19 samples from acute and convalescent phases originated in the United States, Italy and Spain. T cells, B-cell-depleted T cells, or PBMCs supplied cDNA or gDNA.

Study processing details: Reference gene primer amplification gave nucleated cell count estimates. TCRdb's table, derived via immunoSEQ multiplex PCR, lists solely in-frame clones and lacks some. V and J calls and clone size are given by that table; D and trimming were obtained from the DNA. The table records about 140,000 clones, 65% to 90% of them present only once. J lost 13 bases, V lost 4 bases, and 18 bases had no gene match. Germline V gene data show CDR1 as ENHRY and CDR2 as SYGVKD. This CDR3 region has 15 residues. The sequence derives from a man aged 50-59 years with acute or convalescent COVID-19. This chain connects TRBV10-3 to TRBJ1-2, with 7 bases aligning to TRBD1. The sequenced sample consisted of peripheral blood. The CDR3 DNA is TGTGCCATCAGTGTCGAACGGACAGGTCGCGGGTCAGGCACCTTC. This translates into CAISVERTGRGSGTF.